This TCR beta chain emerged from a study of blood T cell repertoires in COVID-19. Study overall: Donors in the United States, Italy and Spain gave samples during acute or convalescent COVID-19. From T cells, B-cell-depleted T cells, or PBMCs came the material, which was cDNA or gDNA.

The V and J ends lost 5 bases and 7 bases respectively, with 12 bases between them. Germline lookup yields CDR1 MGHDK and CDR2 SYGVNS. This CDR3 comprises 13 residues. As handled by the study authors: Using reference gene primer amplification, nucleated cell counts were estimated. Sequencing used immunoSEQ multiplex PCR; TCRdb keeps in-frame clones, though not all of them. V, J and clone size are taken as reported in that table, and D and trimming were inferred from the DNA itself. The sample records about 110,000 clones, under 80% being singletons. The rearrangement joins TRBV25-1 to TRBJ2-1; a weak D match, TRBD2 (7 bases). The sequenced sample was peripheral blood. The TCR was taken from a woman aged 70-85 years with acute or convalescent COVID-19. Written as DNA, the CDR3 is TGTGCCAGCAGTATAGGGGGGGTGAATGAGCAGTTCTTC. As protein: CASSIGGVNEQFF.